This T cell receptor beta chain was sequenced during a study of identical twins. Unique molecular identifiers were present on the cDNA, which also gained a universal primer site by template switching. One entry per CDR3 protein results from TCRdb running MiXCR on the 5' RACE reads. The sample contains 500,000 to 550,000 distinct CDR3 sequences, around 20% of which appear only once. This sample was shared with a second study, whose subject was T cells expressing NK-cell markers. That work states: Whether the expanded NKG2C+ T cell clones recognized HCMV remained unclear.

Sequencing input: CD4+ T cells sorted from blood. The source is a woman aged 18 to 35 in good health.

Here the CDR3 reads CATQGQEINYGYTF. The CDR3 DNA follows: TGTGCCACCCAAGGGCAGGAGATTAACTATGGCTACACCTTC. The chain uses TRBV12-3 or TRBV12-4 and TRBJ1-2; no reliable D call. With 10 bases removed from V and 1 base from J, the gap between germline ends came to 16 bases. The CDR3 has 14 residues.